What follows are 27 T cell receptor beta chains derived from one specimen sequenced in a study of blood T cell repertoires in COVID-19. The repertoire was sequenced with immunoSEQ multiplex PCR; TCRdb's copy has only in-frame clones and lacks some. The table lists 40,000 to 55,000 clones, 90% of them singletons. The specimen was peripheral blood. These receptors all stem from an elderly woman with acute or convalescent COVID-19.

The chain combines TRBV4-1 with TRBJ1-2; 8 nucleotides match TRBD1. Germline trimming cut 2 bases from V and 7 bases from J; bases unmatched to any gene: 12. Germline V gene lookup returns CDR1 MGHRA and CDR2 YSYEKL. The CDR3 is 16 residues long. In DNA, the CDR3 is TGCGCCAGCAGCCAACCATTACGGCAGGGGGCTTTTGGCTACACCTTC. Translated: CASSQPLRQGAFGYTF.

This chain joins TRBV20-1 and TRBJ1-1; D gene uncertain. The CDR3 extends over 14 amino acids. Germline-derived CDR1 and CDR2 are DFQATT and SNEGSKA (reference sequence). V lost 3 bases, J lost 0 bases, and 11 bases lay in between. The CDR3 sequence is CSASLGRLNTEAFF. In DNA, the CDR3 is TGCAGTGCTAGTCTTGGTAGATTGAACACTGAAGCTTTCTTT.

This clone was picked up a small number of times. The CDR3 reads CAWSLNSPLHF. The CDR3 DNA reads TGTGCCTGGAGTCTCAATTCACCCCTCCACTTT. The chain recombines TRBV30 with TRBJ1-6; D remains ambiguous. The CDR3 is 11 amino acids. The V gene's germline CDR1 is GTSNPN and CDR2 SVGIG (reference sequence). Trimming shortened V by 2 bases and J by 7 bases, and 3 bases separated the two germline ends.

The genes are TRBV7-9 and TRBJ2-7; 10 nucleotides agree with TRBD2. After removal of 2 bases from V and 5 bases from J, the junction contained 6 bases not matched to a gene. The CDR3 sequence is 15 residues long. Germline lookup yields CDR1 SEHNR and CDR2 FQNEAQ (reference sequence). The CDR3 nucleotides are TGTGCCAGCAGCTTAATTGCTAGCGGGAGTGACGAGCAGTACTTC. Translation: CASSLIASGSDEQYF. Complete variable domain (other parts from reference TRBV7-9 and TRBJ2-7): DTGVSQNPRHKITKRGQNVTFRCDPISEHNRLYWYRQTLGQGPEFLTYFQNEAQLEKSRLLSDRFSAERPKGSFSTLEIQRTEQGDSAMYLCASSLIASGSDEQYFGPGTRLTVT.

V usage is TRBV5-8 and J usage is TRBJ1-6; D is possibly TRBD1 (5 bases). The V end was cut by 4 bases, the J end by 9 bases, with 14 bases between. Germline CDR1 reads SGHTS; CDR2 reads YDEGEE. This CDR3 has 14 amino acids. CDR3 DNA: TGTGCCAGCAGCGCTTACAGGTCTAGTTCACCCCTCCACTTT. This encodes CASSAYRSSSPLHF. The whole variable domain, remainder taken from reference TRBV5-8 and TRBJ1-6, is EAGVTQSPTHLIKTRGQQATLRCSPISGHTSVYWYQQALGLGLQFLLWYDEGEERNRGNFPPRFSGRQFPNYSSELNVNALELEDSALYLCASSAYRSSSPLHFGNGTRLTVT.

The V call is TRBV12-3 or TRBV12-4, the J call TRBJ2-7; D is unclear. With 8 bases removed from V and 5 bases from J, the gap between germline ends came to 10 bases. The CDR3 loop spans 11 amino acids. CDR3 in amino acids: CASGFQDEQYF. In DNA, the CDR3 is TGTGCCAGCGGATTCCAGGACGAGCAGTACTTC.

The V and J genes are TRBV21-1 and TRBJ2-1; the DNA was not used to check the table's D call, TRBD1. TRBV21-1 is recorded as a pseudogene. There are 14 residues in the CDR3. The CDR3 DNA reads as TGTGCCAGCAGCCTCTGCTGGCCCTACAATGAGCAGTTCTTC. This encodes CASSLCWPYNEQFF.

This chain uses TRBV5-8 with TRBJ2-2; D may be TRBD2 (6 bases). The CDR3 totals 16 residues. With 1 base removed from V and 6 bases from J, the gap between germline ends came to 16 bases. Looked up from germline, CDR1 is SGHTS and CDR2 is YDEGEE. As DNA, the CDR3 is TGTGCCAGCAGCTTGCTAGCGACAGTCACATCCGGGGAGCTGTTTTTT. Its protein is CASSLLATVTSGELFF. The full variable domain, rest sourced from reference TRBV5-8 and TRBJ2-2, is EAGVTQSPTHLIKTRGQQATLRCSPISGHTSVYWYQQALGLGLQFLLWYDEGEERNRGNFPPRFSGRQFPNYSSELNVNALELEDSALYLCASSLLATVTSGELFFGEGSRLTVL.

This chain uses TRBV19 with TRBJ2-3, with 9 bases matching TRBD1. CDR3 size: 14 residues. With 4 bases clipped from V and 5 bases from J, the junction kept 4 bases outside the gene matches. Germline CDR1 reads LNHDA; CDR2 reads SQIVND (reference sequence). The DNA for the CDR3 is TGTGCCAGTAGTAACAGGGGGCTGGTAGATACGCAGTATTTT. Protein: CASSNRGLVDTQYF.

This clone appeared once. The chain has TRBV15 and TRBJ2-1; weak D call: TRBD2 (6 bases). V dropped 3 bases and J dropped 6 bases, with 15 bases sitting between them. The CDR3 consists of 15 residues. The germline CDR1 and CDR2 sequences are LNHNV and YYDKDF (reference sequence). The CDR3, as DNA: TGTGCCACCAGCAGGGCCGGGACTCCCGGCAATGAGCAGTTCTTC. Its translation: CATSRAGTPGNEQFF. Filled out from reference TRBV15 and TRBJ2-1, the complete variable domain reads DAMVIQNPRYQVTQFGKPVTLSCSQTLNHNVMYWYQQKSSQAPKLLFHYYDKDFNNEADTPDNFQSRRPNTSFCFLDIRSPGLGDTAMYLCATSRAGTPGNEQFFGPGTRLTVL.

The genes are TRBV6-5 and TRBJ1-6; D is undetermined. The germline V and J ends were trimmed by 8 bases and 9 bases, with 11 bases remaining between them. CDR1 is MNHEY, CDR2 SVGAGI, per germline. CDR3 size: 12 residues. This CDR3 reads CASSNAGSPLHF. The CDR3 coding sequence is TGTGCCAGCTCGAACGCGGGTTCACCCCTCCACTTT.

The count of this clone is one. The chain combines TRBV7-8 with TRBJ2-7, with D hard to call. Per germline, CDR1 SGHVS and CDR2 FQNEAQ. The CDR3 contains 14 residues. With 4 bases removed from V and 4 bases from J, the gap between germline ends came to 14 bases. As DNA, the CDR3 is TGTGCCAGCAGCTCAACGGGTTTGCAGTACGAGCAGTACTTC. Translated: CASSSTGLQYEQYF. The full variable domain, with the rest looked up from reference TRBV7-8 and TRBJ2-7, is GAGVSQSPRYKVAKRGQDVALRCDPISGHVSLFWYQQALGQGPEFLTYFQNEAQLDKSGLPSDRFFAERPEGSVSTLKIQRTQQEDSAVYLCASSSTGLQYEQYFGPGTRLTVT.

This rearrangement joins TRBV11-2 to TRBJ1-3; D unresolved. This CDR3 has 15 amino acids. V was clipped by 0 bases and J by 4 bases, with 10 bases between them. Germline loops: CDR1 SGHAT, CDR2 FQNNGV. The DNA of the CDR3 is TGTGCCAGCAGCTTAGATCGAAGCAGGGGAAACACCATATATTTT. It yields the protein CASSLDRSRGNTIYF.

The chain carries TRBV5-1 and TRBJ2-5, with a tentative D call TRBD2 (6 bases). CDR1 SGHRS and CDR2 YFSETQ come from the germline V gene. CDR3 size: 14 residues. V was trimmed by 5 bases and J by 1 base, leaving 12 bases between them. CDR3 nucleotide sequence: TGCGCCAGCAGAGGTACTAGCTTCCAAGAGACCCAGTACTTC. Translated: CASRGTSFQETQYF.

As to this clone: The junction departs from the called germline gene at one end, perhaps through a read error. V and J are TRBV7-7 and TRBJ2-2; 12 bases are shared with TRBD2. Germline CDR1 is SSHAT and CDR2 is FNYEAQ (reference sequence). The CDR3 is made up of 17 amino acids. The CDR3 loop is CASSRGTSGLNTGELFF. The CDR3, as DNA: TGTGCTAGCAGCCGCGGGACTAGCGGGCTGAACACCGGGGAGCTGTTTTTT.

The rearrangement links TRBV7-9 to TRBJ1-2, with 9 bases lining up with TRBD1. Germline V CDR1 and CDR2: SEHNR, FQNEAQ (reference sequence). V trimming: 4 bases; J trimming: 2 bases; junction bases outside the gene matches: 5. The CDR3 has 15 amino acids. CDR3 in DNA: TGTGCCAGCAGCTCCGATGACAGGGGGAACTATGGCTACACCTTC. It translates to CASSSDDRGNYGYTF.

This chain uses TRBV6-2 or TRBV6-3 with TRBJ2-1; D gene uncertain. Looked up from germline, CDR1 is MNHEY and CDR2 is SVGEGT. The CDR3 totals 15 residues. V lost 4 bases and J 5 bases, leaving 15 bases between the germline ends. CDR3: CASSSDDTKDNEQFF. CDR3 nucleotide sequence: TGTGCCAGCAGTTCTGATGACACGAAAGACAATGAGCAGTTCTTC.

The gene calls are TRBV25-1 and TRBJ1-2; possible D gene TRBD1, 5 bases. The ends were cut back, 2 bases at V and 4 bases at J, with 8 bases in the middle. The CDR3 length is 13 residues. Germline V gene data show CDR1 as MGHDK and CDR2 as SYGVNS. This CDR3 reads CASSETDSYGYTF. The CDR3 region has the DNA TGTGCCAGCAGTGAAACAGACAGCTATGGCTACACCTTC.

The V call is TRBV25-1, the J call TRBJ1-5; no firm D call. CDR3 length: 14 residues. Germline CDR1 reads MGHDK; CDR2 reads SYGVNS. The ends were cut back, 1 base at V and 7 bases at J, with 11 bases in the middle. The CDR3 DNA reads TGTGCCAGCAGTGAATCACATACAGTCCAGCCCCAGCATTTT. This sequence encodes CASSESHTVQPQHF. Using reference TRBV25-1 and TRBJ1-5 for the parts outside the CDR3, the full variable domain is EADIYQTPRYLVIGTGKKITLECSQTMGHDKMYWYQQDPGMELHLIHYSYGVNSTEKGDLSSESTVSRIRTEHFPLTLESARPSHTSQYLCASSESHTVQPQHFGDGTRLSIL.

This rearrangement joins TRBV18 to TRBJ2-1, with TRBD1 identical over 8 bases. V lost 3 bases, J lost 2 bases, and 6 bases stayed unmatched. CDR3 length equals 16 residues. Germline V gives CDR1 KGHSH, CDR2 LQKENI. The CDR3 coding sequence is TGTGCCAGCTCACCTCCGGACAGGGTGGCCTACAATGAGCAGTTCTTC. Translation gives CASSPPDRVAYNEQFF. Using reference TRBV18 and TRBJ2-1 for the parts outside the CDR3, the full variable domain is NAGVMQNPRHLVRRRGQEARLRCSPMKGHSHVYWYRQLPEEGLKFMVYLQKENIIDESGMPKERFSAEFPKEGPSILRIQQVVRGDSAAYFCASSPPDRVAYNEQFFGPGTRLTVL.

The chain is built from TRBV19 and TRBJ1-6, with TRBD1 matching 7 bases. V was clipped by 3 bases and J by 5 bases; unmatched bases: 4. The CDR3 is 15 residues long. Per germline, CDR1 LNHDA and CDR2 SQIVND (reference sequence). CDR3 coding DNA: TGTGCCAGTAGTATCGGGGGACAGAATAATTCACCCCTCCACTTT. It codes for CASSIGGQNNSPLHF.

This clone was detected only a few times. The J gene is TRBJ2-1, the V gene TRBV14; TRBD2 matches 13 bases. Germline V CDR1 and CDR2: SGHDN, FVKESK. The ends lost 3 bases at V and 7 bases at J; junction bases unmatched: 6. The CDR3 sequence is 16 residues long. CDR3 DNA sequence: TGTGCCAGCAGCCAGTTGCGGACTAGCGGGAGTAATGAGCAGTTCTTC. Translation: CASSQLRTSGSNEQFF.

This sequence joins TRBV30 and TRBJ2-7; TRBD1 might be the D (6 bases). In germline, CDR1 is GTSNPN, CDR2 SVGIG (reference sequence). CDR3 size: 13 residues. Trimming removed 2 bases from V and 6 bases from J, with 14 bases in between. The CDR3 loop reads CAWSSTGSGEQYF. DNA of the CDR3: TGTGCCTGGAGTTCAACAGGGTCCGGCGAGCAGTACTTC.

V and J are TRBV30 and TRBJ1-1; maybe TRBD1 (5 bases). The CDR3 totals 17 residues. The V end was cut by 2 bases, the J end by 3 bases, with 22 bases between. Germline V gene data show CDR1 as GTSNPN and CDR2 as SVGIG (reference sequence). The CDR3 coding sequence is TGTGCCTGGAGTCTAATATGGGGGACTCCGAGGGACACTGAAGCTTTCTTT. Its translation: CAWSLIWGTPRDTEAFF. Using reference TRBV30 and TRBJ1-1 for the parts outside the CDR3, the full variable domain is SQTIHQWPATLVQPVGSPLSLECTVEGTSNPNLYWYRQAAGRGLQLLFYSVGIGQISSEVPQNLSASRPQDRQFILSSKKLLLSDSGFYLCAWSLIWGTPRDTEAFFGQGTRLTVV.

The rearrangement joins TRBV4-2 to TRBJ2-5; D is unclear. Germline V gene sequence: CDR1 LGHNA, CDR2 YNFKEQ. The V end was cut by 0 bases, the J end by 3 bases, with 11 bases between. CDR3 length: 15 amino acids. The CDR3: CASSQELTQKETQYF. In DNA, the CDR3 is TGTGCCAGCAGCCAAGAATTAACGCAGAAAGAGACCCAGTACTTC.

The gene calls are TRBV12-5 and TRBJ2-7; tentative D call: TRBD1 (5 bases). Per the germline V gene, CDR1 is LGHNT and CDR2 is FRNRAP. This CDR3 is built from 13 residues. V was clipped by 2 bases and J by 4 bases, with 9 bases between them. Here the CDR3 reads CASGLPGSYEQYF. The CDR3 DNA reads TGTGCTAGTGGTTTGCCAGGGTCGTACGAGCAGTACTTC.

This chain connects TRBV24-1 to TRBJ1-4, with TRBD1 identical over 7 bases. V lost 7 bases and J lost 2; bases outside the gene matches: 3. CDR1 is KGHDR, CDR2 SFDVKD, per germline. The CDR3 sequence is 14 residues long. CDR3 bases: TGTGCCACCAGCGAGGGGGCGACTAATGAAAAACTGTTTTTT. It codes for CATSEGATNEKLFF.